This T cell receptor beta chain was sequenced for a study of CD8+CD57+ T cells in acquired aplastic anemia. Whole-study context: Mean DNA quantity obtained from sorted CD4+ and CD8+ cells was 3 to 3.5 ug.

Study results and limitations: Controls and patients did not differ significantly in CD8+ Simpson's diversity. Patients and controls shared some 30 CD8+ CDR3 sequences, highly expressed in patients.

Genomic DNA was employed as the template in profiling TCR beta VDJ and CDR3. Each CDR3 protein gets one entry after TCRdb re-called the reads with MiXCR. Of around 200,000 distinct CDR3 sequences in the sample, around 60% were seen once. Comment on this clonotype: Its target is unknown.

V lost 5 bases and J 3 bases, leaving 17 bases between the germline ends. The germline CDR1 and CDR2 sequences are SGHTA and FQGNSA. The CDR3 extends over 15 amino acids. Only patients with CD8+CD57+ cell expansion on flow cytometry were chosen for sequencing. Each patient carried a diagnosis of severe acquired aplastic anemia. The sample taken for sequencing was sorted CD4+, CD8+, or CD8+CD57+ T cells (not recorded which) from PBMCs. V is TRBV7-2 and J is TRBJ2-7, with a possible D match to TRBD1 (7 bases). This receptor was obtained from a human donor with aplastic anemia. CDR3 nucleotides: TGTGCCAGCAGCCACGGGGGACAGAGCTTCTACGAGCAGTACTTC. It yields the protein CASSHGGQSFYEQYF.